This entry describes one T cell receptor beta chain. It has no known antigen specificity. Base qualities are not recorded, but no much larger clone differs from it by a single base. This sample is part of a study of blood T cells in healthy people across ages (dated by TCRdb to 2015 to 2017). In terms of the full investigation: In model experiments, template switching captured about one uniquely barcoded TCR beta cDNA molecule for every two T cells. The study analyzed two additional independent replicas of 1 million unique cDNA reads from the same blood draw for two donors, one aged 18 to 29 and one aged 80 or older. Donors were grouped into four age groups: young (average approximately 15 years), middle-aged (around 39), aged (approximately 67) and long-lived (approximately 81). To track age-related changes in TCR beta repertoire diversity, the study relied on deep sequencing normalized with unique cDNA molecular identifiers. Donors of different ages were randomly distributed across sequencing lanes to avoid experimental bias. The full study reports these points: Observed TCR beta diversity per million T cells fell roughly linearly with age, and a significant reduction was already apparent by age roughly 40. Estimates of total diversity based on one million sequenced T cells were regarded as lower bounds and as underestimates. Compared with the aged group, the long-lived group had more naive CD4+ T cells, fewer expanded clones and increased TCR diversity, suggesting age selection. Conclusive comparison of naive and antigen-experienced compartments was prevented by the profiling of bulk unsorted PBMCs. Donor CMV infection status was unknown, potentially confounding age-related changes in expanded clonotypes. The percentage of naive T cells measured by flow cytometry correlated strongly with observed TCR beta diversity.

From a lookup of the germline V gene, CDR1 and CDR2 are MDHEN and SYDVKM. The CDR3 numbers 14 residues from cysteine through phenylalanine. CDR3 DNA only is kept here, 42 bases in frame from base 1. V is shortened by 2 bases, J by 0 bases, and the region joining them spans 8 bases. The library was generated by 5' RACE. TCRdb records Illumina HiSeq 2500 as the sequencer. A second PCR of about 6 to 11 cycles was run with a J-beta primer mix and a sample-barcoded 5' primer. Each TCR beta cDNA molecule received a unique molecular identifier from a template-switch 5' adaptor carrying 12 random nucleotides. At least 2.5 million CDR3-containing paired-end reads were obtained from each sample. First-strand cDNA synthesis was performed from all RNA using the Mint cDNA synthesis kit, with priming by a TRBC-specific oligonucleotide. All cDNA was treated with uracil-DNA glycosylase and then went through a first 18-cycle PCR with the universal primers M1SS and BC2_uni_R. Concerning the study's data processing: For normalization, 1 million high-quality reads, each with a distinct molecular identifier, were randomly selected from each sample. Reads sharing molecular identifiers were discarded rather than binned into consensus sequences. CDR3 identification, clonotype clustering and error correction used MiTCR with a Q25 quality threshold and the strictest error-elimination algorithm. Lower-bound total TCR beta diversity was estimated with a nonparametric unseen species model using Euler transformation. TCRdb trimmed the raw reads at Q25, called clones with MiXCR and kept productive beta chains. When rows share a CDR3 protein, they turn into one entry using the most common DNA and genes. V and J calls and clone size were set by TCRdb, not the authors. The sample contains 270,000 or so distinct CDR3 sequences, roughly 26% of them found a single time. The top ten clones comprise 25% to 30% of the sample.

The donors were some 39 Caucasian individuals from Russia, aged roughly 6 to 100 years, who were systemically healthy. Around 10 milliliters of peripheral blood were drawn from each donor into EDTA-treated Vacutainer tubes. Ficoll-Paque density-gradient centrifugation was used to isolate PBMCs, with at least 7 million per sample. Trizol reagent was used to extract total RNA from the PBMCs, yielding at least 5.5 micrograms per sample. The percentages of naive CD45RAhigh/CD27high T cells were determined by flow cytometry on a PBMC aliquot from every donor. The chain couples TRBV28 to TRBJ2-7; the D gene is possibly TRBD2, with 6 bases matching. The receptor's source is a woman between 70 and 85 years old in good health. What was sequenced was blood. The CDR3 protein sequence reads: CASSLRESSYEQYF. The nucleotide sequence reads TGTGCCAGCAGTTTACGGGAGAGCTCCTACGAGCAGTACTTC. The full variable domain, with segments outside the CDR3 supplied by the reference TRBV28 and TRBJ2-7 proteins, appears as DVKVTQSSRYLVKRTGEKVFLECVQDMDHENMFWYRQDPGLGLRLIYFSYDVKMKEKGDIPEGYSVSREKKERFSLILESASTNQTSMYLCASSLRESSYEQYFGPGTRLTVT.